The T cell receptor (beta chain) described here comes from a study of blood T cell repertoires in COVID-19. Study-level information: Samples of COVID-19 (acute and convalescent) were obtained from the United States, Italy and Spain. PBMCs, B-cell-depleted T cells, or T cells were the source of the cDNA or gDNA that made up the material.

Original analysis: Estimates of nucleated cell counts were drawn from the amplification of reference gene primers. Measured with immunoSEQ multiplex PCR; TCRdb has only the in-frame clones, and not every one. That table furnishes V, J and clone size, whereas the DNA furnished D and trimming. The table shows approximately 190,000 clones, with less than 90% occurring only once. V lost 3 bases and J lost 2, with 8 bases in between. The CDR3 runs 14 residues. Germline CDR1 and CDR2: SEHNR and FQNEAQ (reference sequence). This chain links TRBV7-9 with TRBJ1-5, with D hard to call. The source material was peripheral blood. The receptor was isolated from a human donor in a cohort sampled during active COVID-19. CDR3 in DNA: TGTGCCAGCAGCTTCAGCCAGGGCAATCAGCCCCAGCATTTT. This gives the protein CASSFSQGNQPQHF.